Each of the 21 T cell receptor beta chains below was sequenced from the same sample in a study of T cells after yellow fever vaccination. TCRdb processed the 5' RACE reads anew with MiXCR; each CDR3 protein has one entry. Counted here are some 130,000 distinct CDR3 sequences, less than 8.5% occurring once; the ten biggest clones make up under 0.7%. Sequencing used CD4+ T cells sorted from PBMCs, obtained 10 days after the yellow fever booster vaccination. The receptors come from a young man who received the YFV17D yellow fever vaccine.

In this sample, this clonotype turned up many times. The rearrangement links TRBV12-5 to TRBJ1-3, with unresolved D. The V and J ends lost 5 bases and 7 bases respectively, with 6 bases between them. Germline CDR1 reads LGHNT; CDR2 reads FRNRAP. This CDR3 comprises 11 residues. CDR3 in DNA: TGTGCTAGTGGTCTTCTTAACACCATATATTTT. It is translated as CASGLLNTIYF.

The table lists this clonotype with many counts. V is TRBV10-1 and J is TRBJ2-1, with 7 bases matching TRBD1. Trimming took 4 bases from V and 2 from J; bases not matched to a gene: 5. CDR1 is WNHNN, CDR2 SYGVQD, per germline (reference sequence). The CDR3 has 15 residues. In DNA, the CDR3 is TGCGCCAGCAGTGGGTCCGGGACAGCCTACAATGAGCAGTTCTTC. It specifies CASSGSGTAYNEQFF.

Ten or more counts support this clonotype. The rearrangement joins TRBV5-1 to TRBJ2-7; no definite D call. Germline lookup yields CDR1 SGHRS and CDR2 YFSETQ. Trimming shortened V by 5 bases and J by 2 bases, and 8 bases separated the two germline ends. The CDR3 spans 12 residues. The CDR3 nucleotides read TGCGCCAGCAGTGCGGATACCTACGAGCAGTACTTC. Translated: CASSADTYEQYF.

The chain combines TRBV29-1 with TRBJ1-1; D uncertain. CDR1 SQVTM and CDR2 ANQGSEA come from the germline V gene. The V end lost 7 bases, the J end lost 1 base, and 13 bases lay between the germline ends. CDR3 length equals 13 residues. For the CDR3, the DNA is TGCAGCGCCATCCTGGGCCCGAACACTGAAGCTTTCTTT. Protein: CSAILGPNTEAFF.

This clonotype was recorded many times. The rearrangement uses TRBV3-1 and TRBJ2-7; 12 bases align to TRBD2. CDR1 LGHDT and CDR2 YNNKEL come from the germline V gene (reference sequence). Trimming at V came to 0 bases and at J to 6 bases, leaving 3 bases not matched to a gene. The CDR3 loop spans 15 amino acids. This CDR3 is CASSQDSLAGGEQYF. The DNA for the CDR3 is TGTGCCAGCAGCCAAGATTCACTAGCGGGAGGCGAGCAGTACTTC.

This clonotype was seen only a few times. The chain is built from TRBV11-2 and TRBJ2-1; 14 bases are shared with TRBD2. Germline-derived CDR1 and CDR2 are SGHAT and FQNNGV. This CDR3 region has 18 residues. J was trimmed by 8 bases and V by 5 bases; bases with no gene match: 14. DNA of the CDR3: TGTGCCAGCAGCCTAGGGTGGGCCGGGACTAGCGGGAGTGATGAGCAGTTCTTC. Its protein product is CASSLGWAGTSGSDEQFF.

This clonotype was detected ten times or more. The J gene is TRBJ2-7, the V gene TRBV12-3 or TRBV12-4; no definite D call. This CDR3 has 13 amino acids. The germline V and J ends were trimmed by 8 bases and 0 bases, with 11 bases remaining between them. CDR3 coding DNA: TGTGCCAGCGGCCTGGGCTACTCCTACGAGCAGTACTTC. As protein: CASGLGYSYEQYF.

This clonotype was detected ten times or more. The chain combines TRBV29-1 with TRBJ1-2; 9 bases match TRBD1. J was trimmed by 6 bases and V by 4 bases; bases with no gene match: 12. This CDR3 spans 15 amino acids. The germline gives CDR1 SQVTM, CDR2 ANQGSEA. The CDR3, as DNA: TGCAGCGTTGCCGAGACAGGGGGTTTTGCGGATGGCTACACCTTC. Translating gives CSVAETGGFADGYTF.

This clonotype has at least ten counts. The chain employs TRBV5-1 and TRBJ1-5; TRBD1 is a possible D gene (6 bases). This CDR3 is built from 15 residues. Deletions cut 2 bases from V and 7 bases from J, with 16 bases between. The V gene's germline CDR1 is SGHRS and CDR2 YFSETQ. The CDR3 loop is CASSLGGGANQPQHF. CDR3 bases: TGCGCCAGCAGCTTAGGGGGGGGGGCAAACCAGCCCCAGCATTTT.

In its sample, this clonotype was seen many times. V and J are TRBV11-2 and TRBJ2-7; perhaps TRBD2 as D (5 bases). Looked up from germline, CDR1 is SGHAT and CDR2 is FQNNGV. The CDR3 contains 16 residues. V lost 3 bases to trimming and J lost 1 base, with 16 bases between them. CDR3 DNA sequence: TGTGCCAGCAGCTTCCTCCGCGGGCGGACGTCCTACGAGCAGTACTTC. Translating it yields CASSFLRGRTSYEQYF. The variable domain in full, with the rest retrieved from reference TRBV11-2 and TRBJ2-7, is EAGVAQSPRYKIIEKRQSVAFWCNPISGHATLYWYQQILGQGPKLLIQFQNNGVVDDSQLPKDRFSAERLKGVDSTLKIQPAKLEDSAVYLCASSFLRGRTSYEQYFGPGTRLTVT.

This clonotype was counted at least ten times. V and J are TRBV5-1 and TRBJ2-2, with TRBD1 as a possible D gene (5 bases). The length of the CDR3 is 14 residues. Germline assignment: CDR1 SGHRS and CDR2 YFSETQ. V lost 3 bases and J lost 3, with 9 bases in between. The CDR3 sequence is CASSWVGDTGELFF. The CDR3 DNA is TGCGCCAGCAGCTGGGTAGGGGACACCGGGGAGCTGTTTTTT.

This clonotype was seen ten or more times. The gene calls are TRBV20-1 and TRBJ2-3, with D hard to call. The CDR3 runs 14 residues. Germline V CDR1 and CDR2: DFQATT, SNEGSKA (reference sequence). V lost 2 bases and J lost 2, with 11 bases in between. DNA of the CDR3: TGCAGTGCTAGAACGGCAGGAAACACAGATACGCAGTATTTT. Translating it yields CSARTAGNTDTQYF.

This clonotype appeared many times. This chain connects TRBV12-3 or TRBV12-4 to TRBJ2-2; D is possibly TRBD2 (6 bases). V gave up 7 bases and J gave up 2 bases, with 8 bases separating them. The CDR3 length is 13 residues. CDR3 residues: CASNGGNTGELFF. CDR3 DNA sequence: TGTGCCAGCAACGGGGGTAACACCGGGGAGCTGTTTTTT.

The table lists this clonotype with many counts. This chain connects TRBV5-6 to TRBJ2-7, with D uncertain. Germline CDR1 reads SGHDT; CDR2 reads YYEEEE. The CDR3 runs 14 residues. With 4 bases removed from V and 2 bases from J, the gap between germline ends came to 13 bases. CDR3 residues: CASSRPTETYEQYF. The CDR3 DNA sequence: TGTGCCAGCAGCCGACCTACGGAGACCTACGAGCAGTACTTC.

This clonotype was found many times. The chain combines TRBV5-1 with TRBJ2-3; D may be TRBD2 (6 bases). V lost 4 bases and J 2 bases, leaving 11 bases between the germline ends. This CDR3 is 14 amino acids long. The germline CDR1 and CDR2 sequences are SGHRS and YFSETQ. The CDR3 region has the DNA TGCGCCAGCAGCCAAGCGGGCCTCACAGATACGCAGTATTTT. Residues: CASSQAGLTDTQYF.

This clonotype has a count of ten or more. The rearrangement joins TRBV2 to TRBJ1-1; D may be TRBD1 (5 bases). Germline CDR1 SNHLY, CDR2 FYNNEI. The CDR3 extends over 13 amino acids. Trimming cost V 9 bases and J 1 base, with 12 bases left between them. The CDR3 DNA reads TGTGCCAGTCTGCGGGACGCGAACACTGAAGCTTTCTTT. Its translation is CASLRDANTEAFF.

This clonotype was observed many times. The CDR3 spells CASSPGRVMTKNIQYF. The DNA of the CDR3 is TGTGCCAGCAGCCCTGGGAGGGTAATGACCAAAAACATTCAGTACTTC. The V and J genes are TRBV7-8 and TRBJ2-4; 7 nucleotides agree with TRBD2. Germline CDR1 is SGHVS and CDR2 is FQNEAQ. The CDR3 is 16 amino acids. V lost 5 bases, J lost 2 bases, and 9 bases stayed unmatched.

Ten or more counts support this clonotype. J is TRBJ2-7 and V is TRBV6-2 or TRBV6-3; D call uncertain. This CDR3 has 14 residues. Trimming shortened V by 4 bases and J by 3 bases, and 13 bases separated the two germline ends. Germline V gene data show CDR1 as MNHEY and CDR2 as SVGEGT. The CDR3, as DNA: TGTGCCAGCAGTTCTCGGCAGAATAACTACGAGCAGTACTTC. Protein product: CASSSRQNNYEQYF.

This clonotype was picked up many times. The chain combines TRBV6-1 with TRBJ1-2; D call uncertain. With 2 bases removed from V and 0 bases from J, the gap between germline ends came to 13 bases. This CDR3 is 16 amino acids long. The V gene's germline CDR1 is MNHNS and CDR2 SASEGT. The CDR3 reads CASSEIAGNSNYGYTF. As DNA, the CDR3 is TGTGCCAGCAGTGAAATAGCGGGGAACTCTAACTATGGCTACACCTTC.

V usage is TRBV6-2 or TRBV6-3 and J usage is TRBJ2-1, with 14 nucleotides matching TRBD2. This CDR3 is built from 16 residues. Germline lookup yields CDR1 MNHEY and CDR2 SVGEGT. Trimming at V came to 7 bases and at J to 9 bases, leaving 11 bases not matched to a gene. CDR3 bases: TGTGCCAGCATCCAGGCGGGACTAGCGGGAGTATCTGAGCAGTTCTTC. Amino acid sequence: CASIQAGLAGVSEQFF.

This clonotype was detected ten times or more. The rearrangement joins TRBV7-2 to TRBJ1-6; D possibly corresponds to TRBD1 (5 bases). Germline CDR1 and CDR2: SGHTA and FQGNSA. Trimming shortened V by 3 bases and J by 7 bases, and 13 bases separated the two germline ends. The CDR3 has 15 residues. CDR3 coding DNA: TGTGCCAGCAGCTTGGGGGGATTGGCCAATTCACCCCTCCACTTT. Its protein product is CASSLGGLANSPLHF.